This TCR beta chain was captured by sequencing in a study of blood T cells in healthy people across ages. The study, taken as a whole, reports: Fewer expanded clones and more diversity marked long-lived versus aged donors.

Germline V gives CDR1 SGDLS, CDR2 YYNGEE. This CDR3 is built from 15 residues. The V gene end was trimmed by 4 bases and the J gene end by 6 bases; junction bases not matched to a gene: 8. A sample-barcoded 5' primer and a J-beta primer mix were used in a second PCR of roughly 6 to 11 cycles. A tag from a template-switch adaptor with 12 random nucleotides marked each cDNA molecule. TCRdb re-derived calls from the 5' RACE reads in MiXCR, one entry per CDR3 protein. The sample lists a few hundred thousand distinct CDR3 sequences; 52% were seen once. Worth noting for this clonotype: Its antigen is not known.

The chain has TRBV9 and TRBJ2-1; TRBD2 agrees at 9 bases. The material sequenced was blood. The clonotype comes from a man aged 60 to 69 in good health. CDR3 bases: TGTGCCAGCAGCTTCCGAGCGGGAGGTTCCAATGAGCAGTTCTTC. Amino acid sequence: CASSFRAGGSNEQFF.